The clone carrying this T cell receptor (beta chain) appeared a few times. Its specificity is not known. This CDR3 comprises 15 residues. Germline-derived CDR1 and CDR2 are SGHTA and FQGTGA. Trimming shortened V by 4 bases and J by 3 bases, and 16 bases separated the two germline ends. The sample originates from a study of cytotoxic CD8 clonotypes in ibrutinib-treated CLL. Study as a whole: There were, on average, about 250,000 productive templates and tens of thousands of productive rearrangements per sample.

Clones were sequenced by immunoSEQ multiplex PCR, and TCRdb holds only the in-frame ones, with some missing. The sample has some 200,000 clones, around 70% seen once. Study-wide points: At ibrutinib response, clonality increased, and at progression it declined back toward baseline. Patients with sustained remission and those progressing were sampled at differing times.

TCR beta library input comprised around 2 micrograms of genomic DNA from cryopreserved PBMCs. The clonotype comes from a human donor with chronic lymphocytic leukemia. The sequencing used PBMCs, collected after 12 months of ibrutinib treatment. The chain employs TRBV7-3 and TRBJ2-7, with a possible D match to TRBD1 (6 bases). CDR3 DNA: TGTGCCAGCAGCTCGTATCCGGGACACCGCTACGAGCAGTACTTC. Its translation: CASSSYPGHRYEQYF.